Each of the 29 T cell receptor beta chains below was sequenced from the same sample in a study of beta chain features in type 1 diabetes. Study-level results: Among patients with Type 1 diabetes, TCRB CDR3s were moderately but significantly shorter in every one of the four CD4+ subsets.

The antigens of these receptors remain unknown. Since all of the isolated RNA was reverse transcribed, expressed TCRB transcripts were what got sequenced. TCRdb keeps only in-frame clones here, not all; method: immunoSEQ multiplex PCR. The sample shows roughly 250,000 clones, 20% of them seen only once. Sequenced material: naive CD4+ T cells from blood. The receptors were sampled from a woman aged 35 to 49 with type 1 diabetes.

The chain combines TRBV20-1 with TRBJ2-5; maybe TRBD2 (5 bases). Between the trimmed V and J ends, which lost 2 bases and 11 bases, there was a span of 9 bases. The CDR3 has 10 amino acids. CDR1 is DFQATT, CDR2 SNEGSKA, per germline (reference sequence). CDR3 amino acids: CSARKWEQYF. Here the CDR3 DNA reads TGCAGTGCTAGAAAGTGGGAGCAGTACTTC.

This chain connects TRBV7-3 to TRBJ2-1; tentatively, D is TRBD2 (6 bases). This CDR3 contains 15 residues. Germline lookup yields CDR1 SGHTA and CDR2 FQGTGA. V was pared by 5 bases and J by 10 bases, with 21 bases between. CDR3 sequence: CASSAGPTRGREQFF. The CDR3 DNA is TGTGCCAGCAGCGCGGGACCCACTCGCGGTAGGGAGCAGTTCTTC.

V is TRBV2 and J is TRBJ2-7; D possibly corresponds to TRBD1 (6 bases). This CDR3 has 14 residues. The germline V gene has CDR1 SNHLY and CDR2 FYNNEI. Trimming removed 6 bases from V and 5 bases from J, with 17 bases in between. CDR3 residues: CASRLDRIQDEQYF. The CDR3 coding sequence is TGTGCCAGCAGACTCGACAGGATTCAAGACGAGCAGTACTTC.

This clone was detected a few times. The rearrangement links TRBV29-1 to TRBJ2-7; the D gene is possibly TRBD1 (6 bases). The CDR3 runs 14 residues. With 6 bases removed from V and 0 bases from J, the gap between germline ends came to 15 bases. The germline V gene encodes CDR1 SQVTM and CDR2 ANQGSEA. The CDR3 DNA follows: TGCAGCGTCTTCCGGGACACGAACTCCTACGAGCAGTACTTC. Translated, it gives CSVFRDTNSYEQYF.

The chain employs TRBV9 and TRBJ2-7, with TRBD2 identical over 7 bases. CDR1 is SGDLS and CDR2 is YYNGEE in the germline V gene. This CDR3 is built from 16 residues. Trimming cost V 5 bases and J 2 bases; bases outside gene matches: 13. The CDR3: CASSVGGAGWTYEQYF. CDR3 in DNA: TGTGCCAGCAGTGTGGGAGGGGCGGGATGGACCTACGAGCAGTACTTC.

This sequence joins TRBV7-6 and TRBJ1-6; 7 positions match TRBD1. The germline V gene has CDR1 SGHVS and CDR2 FNYEAQ. With V trimmed by 2 bases and J by 7 bases, 5 bases remained unmatched. This CDR3 comprises 15 residues. This chain's CDR3 is CASSLLDRDNSPLHF. DNA for the CDR3: TGTGCCAGCAGCTTACTTGACAGGGACAATTCACCCCTCCACTTT.

The chain is built from TRBV19 and TRBJ1-5; 8 bases are shared with TRBD1. V trimming: 7 bases; J trimming: 2 bases; junction bases outside the gene matches: 7. Germline V gene sequence: CDR1 LNHDA, CDR2 SQIVND (reference sequence). The CDR3 runs 15 residues. CDR3 residues: CASKVLQGGNQPQHF. The DNA of the CDR3 is TGTGCCAGTAAGGTCTTACAGGGGGGCAATCAGCCCCAGCATTTT. The full variable domain, completed using reference TRBV19 and TRBJ1-5, is DGGITQSPKYLFRKEGQNVTLSCEQNLNHDAMYWYRQDPGQGLRLIYYSQIVNDFQKGDIAEGYSVSREKKESFPLTVTSAQKNPTAFYLCASKVLQGGNQPQHFGDGTRLSIL.

The chain links TRBV15 to TRBJ2-1; TRBD2 might be the D (5 bases). CDR3 length: 15 amino acids. Germline CDR1 is LNHNV and CDR2 is YYDKDF (reference sequence). The V gene lost 3 bases and the J gene lost 9 bases, with 18 bases spanning the gap. CDR3 loop: CATSSVPSWGGEQFF. In DNA form, the CDR3 reads TGTGCCACCAGCAGTGTGCCTAGCTGGGGTGGTGAGCAGTTCTTC.

This clone is a singleton in its sample. The J gene is TRBJ2-1, the V gene TRBV4-2, with 9 bases fitting TRBD2. Germline CDR1 LGHNA, CDR2 YNFKEQ. The J segment lost 0 bases and the V segment lost 2 bases, leaving 2 bases of the junction unmatched. CDR3 size: 16 residues. CDR3 in DNA: TGTGCCAGCAGCCAACCTAGCGGGGCCTCCTACAATGAGCAGTTCTTC. Translation: CASSQPSGASYNEQFF.

The chain joins TRBV13 to TRBJ2-7; possible D gene TRBD2, 7 bases. The length of the CDR3 is 15 residues. Germline V CDR1 and CDR2: PRHDT, FYEKMQ (reference sequence). Trimming cost V 5 bases and J 1 base, with 15 bases left between them. The DNA for the CDR3 is TGTGCCAGCAGCCGGGGGACTACAGGGTCCTACGAGCAGTACTTC. Protein product: CASSRGTTGSYEQYF.

The chain has TRBV5-1 and TRBJ2-5, with TRBD2 matching 11 bases. Trimming cost V 4 bases and J 1 base; bases outside gene matches: 3. The germline V gene has CDR1 SGHRS and CDR2 YFSETQ. The CDR3 contains 15 residues. DNA for the CDR3: TGCGCCAGCAGCATTGGGACTAGCGGCCAAGAGACCCAGTACTTC. Protein sequence: CASSIGTSGQETQYF. The entire variable domain, with the rest obtained from reference TRBV5-1 and TRBJ2-5, is as follows: KAGVTQTPRYLIKTRGQQVTLSCSPISGHRSVSWYQQTPGQGLQFLFEYFSETQRNKGNFPGRFSGRQFSNSRSEMNVSTLELGDSALYLCASSIGTSGQETQYFGPGTRLLVL.

The chain is built from TRBV14 and TRBJ2-5, with TRBD1 as a possible D gene (7 bases). The CDR3 loop spans 13 amino acids. With 3 bases removed from V and 6 bases from J, the gap between germline ends came to 11 bases. CDR1 SGHDN and CDR2 FVKESK come from the germline V gene. The DNA of the CDR3 is TGTGCCAGCAGCCATGCAGGGGGGAAGACCCAGTACTTC. This translates into CASSHAGGKTQYF.

This clone turned up a few times. The CDR3 here is CASSSPGTEANYGYTF. In DNA form, the CDR3 reads TGTGCCAGCAGTTCCCCAGGGACTGAAGCTAACTATGGCTACACCTTC. The chain employs TRBV28 and TRBJ1-2, with D tentatively TRBD1 (5 bases). This CDR3 spans 16 amino acids. Germline CDR1 MDHEN, CDR2 SYDVKM. The V end lost 4 bases, the J end lost 0 bases, and 15 bases lay between the germline ends.

This clone was counted only a few times. DNA of the CDR3: TGTGCCAGCAGCGTAGGGGTAGCGGGGCCAGAGACCCAGTACTTC. Its translation: CASSVGVAGPETQYF. V is TRBV9 and J is TRBJ2-5; 8 bases agree with TRBD2. Germline assignment: CDR1 SGDLS and CDR2 YYNGEE. The CDR3 has 15 residues. V lost 0 bases to trimming and J lost 4 bases; unmatched junction nucleotides: 5.

This clone turned up a few times. The gene calls are TRBV27 and TRBJ1-2; a possible D gene is TRBD1 (6 bases). This CDR3 region has 14 residues. V was clipped by 2 bases and J by 6 bases, with 13 bases between them. Per the germline V gene, CDR1 is MNHEY and CDR2 is SMNVEV (reference sequence). The CDR3 spells CASSLRGSGDGYTF. The CDR3 DNA reads TGTGCCAGCAGTTTAAGGGGGTCGGGCGATGGCTACACCTTC.

In this sample, this clone turned up a few times. The chain combines TRBV7-2 with TRBJ1-6; D gene unclear. V lost 3 bases and J lost 10, with 16 bases in between. Per germline, CDR1 SGHTA and CDR2 FQGNSA. The CDR3 loop spans 15 amino acids. The DNA of the CDR3 is TGTGCCAGCAGCTTCCAGCGGGTGATTAACTCACCCCTCCACTTT. It yields the protein CASSFQRVINSPLHF.

This clone was counted a few times. The rearrangement links TRBV7-9 to TRBJ2-1; 10 bases align to TRBD2. With 7 bases clipped from V and 6 bases from J, the junction kept 18 bases outside the gene matches. Germline V lookup: CDR1 SEHNR, CDR2 FQNEAQ (reference sequence). This CDR3 region has 18 residues. The CDR3 here is CASTLITSGRARGNEQFF. Here the CDR3 DNA reads TGTGCCAGCACCCTTATAACCAGCGGGAGGGCCAGAGGCAATGAGCAGTTCTTC.

The chain links TRBV5-4 to TRBJ2-1, with TRBD2 as a possible D gene (6 bases). The CDR3 totals 14 residues. Trimming stripped 4 bases from V and 2 bases from J, with 10 bases between. The germline V gene has CDR1 SGHNT and CDR2 YYREEE (reference sequence). The CDR3 sequence is CASSPSGAYNEQFF. CDR3 in DNA: TGTGCCAGCAGCCCGTCGGGGGCCTACAATGAGCAGTTCTTC. The whole variable domain, filled in from reference TRBV5-4 and TRBJ2-1, reads ETGVTQSPTHLIKTRGQQVTLRCSSQSGHNTVSWYQQALGQGPQFIFQYYREEENGRGNFPPRFSGLQFPNYSSELNVNALELDDSALYLCASSPSGAYNEQFFGPGTRLTVL.

CDR3: CASSPPGTANLGEQYF. CDR3 nucleotides: TGTGCCAGCTCACCCCCCGGGACAGCGAATTTAGGCGAGCAGTACTTC. V is TRBV18 and J is TRBJ2-7; 7 nucleotides agree with TRBD1. This CDR3 region has 16 residues. CDR1 is KGHSH, CDR2 LQKENI, per germline. V lost 3 bases, J lost 6 bases, and 14 bases stayed unmatched.

The V gene is TRBV21-1, the J gene TRBJ2-4; TRBD1, as called in the table, went unchecked against the DNA. TRBV21-1 is recorded as a pseudogene. The CDR3 contains 17 residues. The CDR3 loop is CASSKGIDTRAKNIQYF. The CDR3 region has the DNA TGTGCCAGCAGCAAAGGCATCGACACACGAGCCAAAAACATTCAGTACTTC.

The genes are TRBV7-3 and TRBJ2-1, with TRBD2 as a possible D gene (6 bases). Trimming shortened V by 5 bases and J by 5 bases, and 19 bases separated the two germline ends. CDR3 size: 16 residues. The germline V gene encodes CDR1 SGHTA and CDR2 FQGTGA. The CDR3 is CASSPMNPGVNNEQFF. The CDR3 nucleotides read TGTGCCAGCAGCCCGATGAACCCGGGGGTAAACAATGAGCAGTTCTTC.

This clone occurred a few times. The chain couples TRBV28 to TRBJ2-4, with D unresolved. Germline assignment: CDR1 MDHEN and CDR2 SYDVKM. V lost 6 bases to trimming and J lost 0 bases, with 3 bases between them. The CDR3 is 12 residues long. This chain's CDR3 is CASSLAKNIQYF. The CDR3 nucleotides read TGTGCCAGCAGCCTAGCCAAAAACATTCAGTACTTC.

This clone was counted a few times. The chain is built from TRBV7-9 and TRBJ1-1, with D possibly being TRBD1 (5 bases). With 4 bases removed from V and 0 bases from J, the gap between germline ends came to 12 bases. The CDR3 loop spans 15 amino acids. Germline CDR1 SEHNR, CDR2 FQNEAQ (reference sequence). The CDR3 DNA reads as TGTGCCAGCAGCTCCCCACAGGCGATGAACACTGAAGCTTTCTTT. Encoded protein: CASSSPQAMNTEAFF.

This clone was seen a handful of times. This sequence joins TRBV5-1 and TRBJ2-1, with 13 positions matching TRBD2. Trimming at V came to 4 bases and at J to 7 bases, leaving 5 bases not matched to a gene. The germline gives CDR1 SGHRS, CDR2 YFSETQ. This CDR3 is 15 amino acids long. This CDR3 is CASSTLAGGGNEQFF. The CDR3 nucleotides read TGCGCCAGCAGCACACTAGCGGGAGGGGGAAATGAGCAGTTCTTC.

The chain uses TRBV7-2 and TRBJ1-1; D remains ambiguous. The CDR3 has 14 amino acids. Germline assignment: CDR1 SGHTA and CDR2 FQGNSA. Between the trimmed V and J ends, which lost 4 bases and 1 base, there was a span of 10 bases. CDR3 region: CASSSFGRNTEAFF. CDR3 DNA sequence: TGTGCCAGCAGCTCTTTCGGGAGGAACACTGAAGCTTTCTTT.

The CDR3 nucleotides read TGTGCCAGCAGTGAAGGCCTTAACTATGGCTACACCTTC. It codes for CASSEGLNYGYTF. The V gene is TRBV25-1, the J gene TRBJ1-2; no clear D gene. Per the germline V gene, CDR1 is MGHDK and CDR2 is SYGVNS. Trimming shortened V by 2 bases and J by 1 base, and 5 bases separated the two germline ends. This CDR3 region has 13 residues.

This sequence joins TRBV10-3 and TRBJ1-5, with a weak D call TRBD1 (5 bases). V lost 6 bases and J lost 1, with 16 bases in between. Germline CDR1 and CDR2: ENHRY and SYGVKD. The CDR3 length is 16 residues. The CDR3 coding sequence is TGTGCCATCAGCGATAAGGGGATAAACAGCAATCAGCCCCAGCATTTT. It encodes CAISDKGINSNQPQHF.

This clone was observed a few times. The chain recombines TRBV29-1 with TRBJ2-7; D is perhaps TRBD2 (5 bases). From germline, CDR1 is SQVTM and CDR2 ANQGSEA. V gave up 0 bases and J gave up 0 bases, with 18 bases separating them. The CDR3 covers 17 residues. CDR3 protein: CSVEDPYGDASSYEQYF. The CDR3 coding sequence is TGCAGCGTTGAAGATCCTTACGGGGATGCTAGCTCCTACGAGCAGTACTTC.

This clone showed up just a few times. V usage is TRBV18 and J usage is TRBJ1-5, with D unresolved. Germline assignment: CDR1 KGHSH and CDR2 LQKENI. V lost 10 bases, J lost 3 bases, and 13 bases lay in between. The CDR3 covers 13 residues. CDR3 nucleotides: TGTGCCACCCCCCTCCAGATCAATCAGCCCCAGCATTTT. Amino acids: CATPLQINQPQHF.